The 21 T cell receptor beta chains reported below all come from one sample, sequenced in a study of OX40 agonist ivuxolimab in advanced cancers. Repertoires were generated with immunoSEQ multiplex PCR, while TCRdb's copy carries only in-frame clones and drops some. The sample holds more than 55,000 clones, approximately 88% seen once. The input for sequencing was CD4+ or CD8+ T cells sorted from blood, taken in a trial of the OX40 agonist ivuxolimab. The receptors stem from an adult with an advanced solid tumor such as melanoma, head and neck, liver or kidney cancer.

This chain connects TRBV4-3 to TRBJ2-1; no definite D call. The CDR3 is 12 amino acids. V gave up 4 bases and J gave up 9 bases, with 10 bases separating them. Germline V gene data show CDR1 as LGHNA and CDR2 as YSLEER. The CDR3 bases are TGCGCCAGCAGCCGCTCCCGCGGTGAGCAGTTCTTC. This encodes CASSRSRGEQFF.

The rearrangement uses TRBV7-6 and TRBJ1-4; D unresolved. Deletions cut 5 bases from V and 7 bases from J, with 14 bases between. The CDR3 contains 14 residues. Germline loops: CDR1 SGHVS, CDR2 FNYEAQ. The CDR3 loop reads CASSQGLAGEKLFF. CDR3 bases: TGTGCCAGCAGCCAAGGCCTGGCGGGTGAAAAACTGTTTTTT.

This clone appeared a few times. The rearrangement uses TRBV2 and TRBJ1-6, with D maybe TRBD1 (6 bases). Trimming removed 6 bases from V and 13 bases from J, with 13 bases in between. The V gene's germline CDR1 is SNHLY and CDR2 FYNNEI. This CDR3 is 12 amino acids long. CDR3 coding DNA: TGTGCCAGCAGAACAGGGATTCAGCCCCTCCACTTT. Its translation: CASRTGIQPLHF.

J is TRBJ1-2 and V is TRBV5-6; D is undetermined. Germline V gives CDR1 SGHDT, CDR2 YYEEEE. CDR3 length: 16 amino acids. Between the trimmed V and J ends, which lost 1 base and 4 bases, there was a span of 17 bases. The CDR3 bases are TGTGCCAGCAGCTTGCTATCATCGGTTCACCTCTATGGCTACACCTTC. Protein product: CASSLLSSVHLYGYTF. Full variable domain (missing parts from reference TRBV5-6 and TRBJ1-2): DAGVTQSPTHLIKTRGQQVTLRCSPKSGHDTVSWYQQALGQGPQFIFQYYEEEERQRGNFPDRFSGHQFPNYSSELNVNALLLGDSALYLCASSLLSSVHLYGYTFGSGTRLTVV.

The V and J genes are TRBV5-5 and TRBJ2-2; D is possibly TRBD1 or TRBD2 (5 bases each). V lost 0 bases and J 4 bases, leaving 7 bases between the germline ends. The CDR3 sequence is 14 residues long. CDR1 and CDR2 from the germline V gene are SGHKS and YYEKEE (reference sequence). The CDR3 loop is CASSLAGGTGELFF. The DNA for the CDR3 is TGTGCCAGCAGCTTGGCTGGGGGCACCGGGGAGCTGTTTTTT.

This sequence joins TRBV2 and TRBJ2-1; 10 bases map to TRBD1. This CDR3 region has 15 residues. V was pared by 6 bases and J by 8 bases, with 10 bases of the junction left unmatched. The germline V gene has CDR1 SNHLY and CDR2 FYNNEI. CDR3 in amino acids: CASRTGTGALDEQFF. As DNA, the CDR3 is TGTGCCAGCAGAACCGGGACAGGGGCTCTCGATGAGCAGTTCTTC.

This chain links TRBV9 with TRBJ2-1; 7 bases are shared with TRBD1. J was trimmed by 2 bases and V by 1 base; bases with no gene match: 12. The CDR3 consists of 18 residues. In germline, CDR1 is SGDLS, CDR2 YYNGEE. CDR3 protein: CASSVQGLWQGAYNEQFF. The CDR3 DNA follows: TGTGCCAGCAGCGTACAGGGTTTATGGCAGGGGGCCTACAATGAGCAGTTCTTC.

This rearrangement joins TRBV10-2 to TRBJ2-2; 9 nucleotides line up with TRBD2. The CDR3 covers 15 residues. The J segment lost 0 bases and the V segment lost 8 bases, leaving 4 bases of the junction unmatched. CDR1 is WSHSY and CDR2 is SAAADI in the germline V gene. The CDR3 sequence is CASQIAGANTGELFF. Here the CDR3 DNA reads TGCGCCAGCCAAATAGCGGGGGCGAACACCGGGGAGCTGTTTTTT.

V and J are TRBV6-6 and TRBJ2-1; no clear D. The CDR3 consists of 13 residues. Per the germline V gene, CDR1 is MNHNY and CDR2 is SVGAGI (reference sequence). V was trimmed by 4 bases and J by 2 bases, leaving 6 bases between them. The CDR3 coding sequence is TGTGCCAGCAGTTTGGGTCCCTACAATGAGCAGTTCTTC. Residues: CASSLGPYNEQFF.

The chain combines TRBV7-9 with TRBJ1-2; 7 positions match TRBD1. Germline values: CDR1 SEHNR, CDR2 FQNEAQ (reference sequence). This CDR3 contains 14 residues. J gave up 5 bases and V 2 bases, and 5 bases lay outside the gene matches. The CDR3 nucleotides read TGTGCCAGCAGCTTAACGGGACAGAAGTATGGCTACACCTTC. It encodes CASSLTGQKYGYTF.

V usage is TRBV19 and J usage is TRBJ2-3; D unclear. CDR3 length: 15 amino acids. Trimming cost V 6 bases and J 2 bases, with 15 bases left between them. Germline assignment: CDR1 LNHDA and CDR2 SQIVND (reference sequence). The CDR3 protein is CASRLEWANTDTQYF. CDR3 nucleotides: TGTGCCAGTAGGTTGGAGTGGGCCAACACAGATACGCAGTATTTT. The variable domain in full, with the rest retrieved from reference TRBV19 and TRBJ2-3, is DGGITQSPKYLFRKEGQNVTLSCEQNLNHDAMYWYRQDPGQGLRLIYYSQIVNDFQKGDIAEGYSVSREKKESFPLTVTSAQKNPTAFYLCASRLEWANTDTQYFGPGTRLTVL.

The chain recombines TRBV28 with TRBJ1-5; D unresolved. V was cut by 3 bases and J by 6 bases, with 6 bases left in between. The CDR3 contains 12 residues. Looked up from germline, CDR1 is MDHEN and CDR2 is SYDVKM. This CDR3 reads CASSFVGQPQHF. The DNA for the CDR3 is TGTGCCAGCAGTTTTGTGGGTCAGCCCCAGCATTTT. Variable domain in full (rest from reference TRBV28 and TRBJ1-5): DVKVTQSSRYLVKRTGEKVFLECVQDMDHENMFWYRQDPGLGLRLIYFSYDVKMKEKGDIPEGYSVSREKKERFSLILESASTNQTSMYLCASSFVGQPQHFGDGTRLSIL.

This chain joins TRBV5-4 and TRBJ2-1; 10 bases are a match to TRBD2. With 4 bases clipped from V and 2 bases from J, the junction kept 9 bases outside the gene matches. CDR1 is SGHNT and CDR2 is YYREEE in the germline V gene (reference sequence). This CDR3 has 17 amino acids. The CDR3 is CASSPLLLAGAYNEQFF. As DNA, the CDR3 is TGTGCCAGCAGCCCGCTTCTCCTAGCGGGAGCCTACAATGAGCAGTTCTTC.

V is TRBV19 and J is TRBJ2-2; 10 bases are a match to TRBD2. Looked up from germline, CDR1 is LNHDA and CDR2 is SQIVND (reference sequence). The junction had 8 bases not matched to a gene; V was cut back by 3 bases and J by 7 bases. This CDR3 has 16 residues. This CDR3 is CASSILTSGAIGELFF. In DNA form, the CDR3 reads TGTGCCAGTAGTATTCTTACTAGCGGGGCTATCGGGGAGCTGTTTTTT.

The chain uses TRBV5-6 and TRBJ2-1; 14 nucleotides line up with TRBD2. Germline lookup yields CDR1 SGHDT and CDR2 YYEEEE. Unmatched junction bases numbered 1, after V lost 3 bases and J lost 5 bases. The CDR3 is 15 amino acids. The CDR3 DNA is TGTGCCAGCAGCTGGACTAGCGGGAGGAACAATGAGCAGTTCTTC. Translated, it gives CASSWTSGRNNEQFF. The full variable domain, with the rest looked up from reference TRBV5-6 and TRBJ2-1, is DAGVTQSPTHLIKTRGQQVTLRCSPKSGHDTVSWYQQALGQGPQFIFQYYEEEERQRGNFPDRFSGHQFPNYSSELNVNALLLGDSALYLCASSWTSGRNNEQFFGPGTRLTVL.

This chain connects TRBV7-2 to TRBJ1-3; D perhaps matches TRBD1 (5 bases). Germline lookup yields CDR1 SGHTA and CDR2 FQGNSA. This CDR3 region has 14 residues. Trimming removed 5 bases at V and 0 bases at J, with 8 bases between. The CDR3 loop reads CASSQGSSGNTIYF. The CDR3 nucleotides are TGTGCCAGCAGCCAGGGTTCCTCTGGAAACACCATATATTTT.

This clone has just one count. The genes are TRBV6-6 and TRBJ1-1, with 7 bases matching TRBD1. Trimming took 6 bases from V and 1 from J; bases not matched to a gene: 2. Germline V gene sequence: CDR1 MNHNY, CDR2 SVGAGI (reference sequence). The CDR3 sequence is 13 residues long. CDR3: CASSGTANTEAFF. The CDR3 DNA reads TGTGCCAGCAGCGGGACAGCGAACACTGAAGCTTTCTTT.

V gene TRBV11-3 combines with J gene TRBJ2-5; perhaps TRBD1 as D (6 bases). In germline, CDR1 is SGHNT, CDR2 YENEEA. V was cut by 5 bases and J by 9 bases, with 19 bases left in between. The CDR3 covers 14 residues. The CDR3 spells CASSVQGASGAQYF. The CDR3, as DNA: TGTGCCAGCAGCGTACAGGGTGCAAGTGGTGCCCAGTACTTC.

The chain is built from TRBV29-1 and TRBJ2-5, with 7 bases matching TRBD2. The CDR3 sequence is 13 residues long. The V gene's germline CDR1 is SQVTM and CDR2 ANQGSEA. J gave up 6 bases and V 6 bases, and 10 bases lay outside the gene matches. The CDR3 bases are TGCAGCGTCCTTCAACTAGCGCGACAGACCCAGTACTTC. Its translation is CSVLQLARQTQYF.

The chain links TRBV28 to TRBJ2-1; the D is unclear. The CDR3 runs to 13 residues. Germline V lookup: CDR1 MDHEN, CDR2 SYDVKM. V was clipped by 4 bases and J by 5 bases, with 9 bases between them. CDR3 sequence reads: CASSSDRDNEQFF. The CDR3 bases are TGTGCCAGCAGTTCGGATAGGGACAATGAGCAGTTCTTC.

The chain couples TRBV6-5 to TRBJ1-1; D is uncertain. CDR1 MNHEY and CDR2 SVGAGI come from the germline V gene. This CDR3 region has 13 residues. V was clipped by 5 bases and J by 7 bases, with 14 bases between them. This CDR3 is CASSPEGINEAFF. The DNA of the CDR3 is TGTGCCAGCAGTCCCGAGGGAATCAATGAAGCTTTCTTT.